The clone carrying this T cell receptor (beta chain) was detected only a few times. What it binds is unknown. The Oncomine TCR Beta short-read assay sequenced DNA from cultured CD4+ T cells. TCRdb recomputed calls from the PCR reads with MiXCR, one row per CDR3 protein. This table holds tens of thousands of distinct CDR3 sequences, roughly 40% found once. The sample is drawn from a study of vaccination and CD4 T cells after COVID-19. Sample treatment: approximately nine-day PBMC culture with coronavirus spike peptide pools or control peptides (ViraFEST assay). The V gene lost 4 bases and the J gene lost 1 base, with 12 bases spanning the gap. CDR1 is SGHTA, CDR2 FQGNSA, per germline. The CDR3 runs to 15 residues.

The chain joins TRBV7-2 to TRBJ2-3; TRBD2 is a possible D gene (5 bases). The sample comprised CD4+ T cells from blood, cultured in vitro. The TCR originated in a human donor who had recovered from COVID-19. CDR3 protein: CASSSWAGGTDTQYF. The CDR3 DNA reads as TGTGCCAGCAGCTCGTGGGCCGGGGGCACAGATACGCAGTATTTT.